Included here is one T cell receptor (beta chain) sequence, with context. Its binding antigen is unknown. No qualities accompany the bases; no much larger clone lies one base away. The entire amount of isolated RNA was reverse transcribed using the High Capacity cDNA Reverse Transcription Kit, so the sequenced TCRB transcripts were expressed ones. Deep immunoSEQ sequencing was applied to naive, central memory and regulatory T cell samples, giving an average of around 3.4 million total reads per sample. Sorted cells were lysed in RLT buffer, and RNA was extracted using DNase-treated RNeasy Micro or Mini kits according to cell number. Each cell subset was processed on its own to prevent cross-contamination, while patient and healthy donor samples were processed together. Using the immunoSEQ multiplex PCR, TCRB sequences were amplified from cDNA into 87-bp fragments spanning the CDR3 region. Sequencing of the amplicons was performed on the Illumina HiSeq platform. The authors' pipeline ran thus. PCR bias was computationally corrected using synthetic template baselines, reads within Hamming distance 2 were collapsed, and singletons that could not be merged were discarded. Reads were aligned against IMGT to assign V, D and J genes, CDR3 length and insertions or deletions at six rearrangement sites. Within each subset, clonotype counts were normalized to the number of sorted cells before true diversity and Gini coefficients were calculated with the tcR R package. Repertoire sharing was quantified using the overlap coefficient calculated on TCRB nucleotide sequences. Out-of-frame TCRB sequences from naive cells were analyzed to stand in for the pre-selection repertoire. Held by TCRdb, this immuneACCESS table contains in-frame sequences only and omits some clones. Under half of the omission traces to an unresolved V gene where checked; the cause of the rest is unknown. For V, J and clone size, that table is used; D and trimming come from the DNA. Across this sample there are about 260,000 clones, with approximately 25% seen only once. The ten largest clones take up approximately 0.011% of the sample.

The sample originates from a study of beta chain features in type 1 diabetes (dated by TCRdb to the late 2010s). Background for the entire study: Mean age, gender distribution, total cell number and subset yield were not different between patients and healthy donors. A total of roughly 98,000,000 sorted cells were examined across all samples, and a strong correlation was observed between cell number per subset and RNA yield. Naive and central memory subsets were obtained from all 30 or so donors, but regulatory and stem cell-like memory subsets were isolated from only 8 patients and roughly 8 healthy donors. In the study, recently diagnosed type 1 diabetes patients and matched healthy donors were compared on the TCRB repertoires of their sorted circulating CD4+ T cell subsets.

A single peripheral blood draw of 95 to 150 mL on average was collected from each donor into heparinised tubes. Naive, central memory, regulatory and stem cell-like memory CD4+ T cells were sorted on a BD FACSAria II using a panel including CD45RO, CCR7, CD25, CD127, CD95 and CD27. All sorted populations exceeded 98% purity. Right away, PBMCs were isolated by Lymphoprep density gradient centrifugation and were stained directly, with no culture step. So that batch effects would be minimized, each experiment stained and sorted samples in pairs, pairing one healthy donor with one patient. Findings and caveats that apply to the study as a whole: Because cDNA rather than genomic DNA was sequenced, highly expressing activated cells could have been over-represented, although no difference in activation and CD3 levels was found between groups. Because small numbers of individuals were included in the HLA sub-analyses, any influence of HLA type on TCRB rearrangement was left unresolved. Shorter templates might have been favored by PCR, but patient and control samples were amplified and corrected together, so both groups would have been affected equally by any skew. Fewer insertions and more nucleotide deletions at VDJ recombination sites were observed in patients with type 1 diabetes, implying thymic rearrangement abnormalities. Naive, central memory and regulatory TCRB repertoires appeared to be more alike among patients than among healthy donors. A moderate but significant shortening of TCRB CDR3 length was observed in type 1 diabetes patients in all four CD4+ subsets.

The CDR3 covers 15 residues, taking in both the cysteine and the phenylalanine. Only the CDR3 DNA stays, 45 bases, in frame from base 1. The germline V end is reduced by 7 bases and the J end by 3 bases; junction bases left unmatched: 11. The germline V gene yields SNHLY for CDR1 and FYNNEI for CDR2. Input material: naive CD4+ T cells from blood. What this sample's cell subset or site label stands for: true naive CD4+ T cells. The origin of this receptor is a woman aged 30 to 39 with type 1 diabetes. This chain is built from TRBV2 and TRBJ1-1; TRBD1 aligns with 7 central bases. DNA sequence: TGTGCCAGCAACCGAGAACAGGGGTTGGACACTGAAGCTTTCTTT. This translates into CASNREQGLDTEAFF.